These T cell receptor beta chains were read from a single sample in a study of spatial heterogeneity in lung cancer. One entry per CDR3 protein, called by TCRdb with MiXCR from the 5' RACE reads. The sample lists roughly 70,000 distinct CDR3 sequences; about an eighth were seen once. The sample consisted of PBMCs, taken at surgery. These receptors were obtained from a male donor with early-stage non-small cell lung cancer. The CDR3 runs from the conserved cysteine through the conserved F or W. The order of the fields is V gene, D gene, clone size, J gene, CDR3 length, CDR3 protein. The D gene is left open where the match is weak. Size tells how often a clone was seen (once, few, many) or the class of an expanded clone, and some rows leave it out.

v_gene: TRBV6-2/TRBV6-3
d_gene: TRBD2
abundance: once
j_gene: TRBJ2-3
len: 15
CDR3aa: CASSGLAGITDTQYF

v_gene: TRBV9
d_gene: NA
abundance: NA
j_gene: TRBJ1-2
len: 14
CDR3aa: CASSVVGPRGRYTF

v_gene: TRBV12-3/TRBV12-4
d_gene: TRBD1
abundance: NA
j_gene: TRBJ1-1
len: 16
CDR3aa: CASSFPTGPGGTEAFF

v_gene: TRBV6-5
d_gene: TRBD2
abundance: few
j_gene: TRBJ2-7
len: 14
CDR3aa: CASSYPGLAGKQYF

v_gene: TRBV12-3/TRBV12-4
d_gene: TRBD1
abundance: once
j_gene: TRBJ2-6
len: 15
CDR3aa: CASSLRGREANVLTF

v_gene: TRBV21-1
d_gene: NA
abundance: few
j_gene: TRBJ2-3
len: 18
CDR3aa: CASSKGILARALADTQYF

v_gene: TRBV20-1
d_gene: NA
abundance: few
j_gene: TRBJ2-3
len: 13
CDR3aa: CSAPREFGDTQYF

v_gene: TRBV20-1
d_gene: NA
abundance: few
j_gene: TRBJ1-1
len: 15
CDR3aa: CSARDLGGRNTEAFF

v_gene: TRBV9
d_gene: TRBD2
abundance: many
j_gene: TRBJ2-1
len: 16
CDR3aa: CASSVSGLAGTNEQFF

v_gene: TRBV5-1
d_gene: TRBD1
abundance: few
j_gene: TRBJ2-7
len: 13
CDR3aa: CASSLIQGNEQYF

v_gene: TRBV2
d_gene: NA
abundance: NA
j_gene: TRBJ1-5
len: 14
CDR3aa: CASSETGLSQPQHF

v_gene: TRBV6-1
d_gene: NA
abundance: many
j_gene: TRBJ1-5
len: 14
CDR3aa: CASSSAAGGQPQHF

v_gene: TRBV18
d_gene: NA
abundance: NA
j_gene: TRBJ2-5
len: 15
CDR3aa: CASSPQSGFEETQYF

v_gene: TRBV20-1
d_gene: NA
abundance: NA
j_gene: TRBJ2-1
len: 12
CDR3aa: CSARDPGNEQFF

v_gene: TRBV4-1
d_gene: TRBD1
abundance: many
j_gene: TRBJ2-1
len: 13
CDR3aa: CASSHGQGSEQFF

v_gene: TRBV23-1
d_gene: TRBD2
abundance: once
j_gene: TRBJ2-6
len: 19
CDR3aa: CAGTGGGLPYLSGANVLTF

v_gene: TRBV7-2
d_gene: NA
abundance: few
j_gene: TRBJ2-1
len: 17
CDR3aa: CASSLDYAGSSYNEQFF

v_gene: TRBV20-1
d_gene: NA
abundance: NA
j_gene: TRBJ1-6
len: 13
CDR3aa: CSANQGSDSPLHF

v_gene: TRBV2
d_gene: TRBD1
abundance: NA
j_gene: TRBJ1-1
len: 13
CDR3aa: CASRGDRLTEAFF

v_gene: TRBV7-9
d_gene: NA
abundance: few
j_gene: TRBJ1-4
len: 16
CDR3aa: CASSLVGRATNEKLFF

v_gene: TRBV20-1
d_gene: NA
abundance: many
j_gene: TRBJ1-1
len: 12
CDR3aa: CSALKPSSEAFF

v_gene: TRBV12-5
d_gene: NA
abundance: few
j_gene: TRBJ2-3
len: 15
CDR3aa: CASGSPPPGADTQYF

v_gene: TRBV7-2
d_gene: NA
abundance: NA
j_gene: TRBJ1-1
len: 14
CDR3aa: CASSFSRQSDTAFF

v_gene: TRBV20-1
d_gene: NA
abundance: NA
j_gene: TRBJ1-5
len: 13
CDR3aa: CSASSGGGQPQHF

v_gene: TRBV14
d_gene: NA
abundance: NA
j_gene: TRBJ2-5
len: 13
CDR3aa: CASSHRLSETQYF

v_gene: TRBV6-2/TRBV6-3
d_gene: NA
abundance: NA
j_gene: TRBJ1-1
len: 17
CDR3aa: CASSYVWGATRGTEAFF

v_gene: TRBV9
d_gene: NA
abundance: few
j_gene: TRBJ2-1
len: 15
CDR3aa: CASSKDPSSYNEQFF

v_gene: TRBV2
d_gene: TRBD2
abundance: NA
j_gene: TRBJ2-1
len: 17
CDR3aa: CASSEMGSGRTYNEQFF

v_gene: TRBV27
d_gene: TRBD2
abundance: few
j_gene: TRBJ2-5
len: 15
CDR3aa: CASSFGGRAQETQYF

v_gene: TRBV4-1
d_gene: NA
abundance: few
j_gene: TRBJ2-7
len: 14
CDR3aa: CASSHPPDSYEQYF

v_gene: TRBV6-2/TRBV6-3
d_gene: NA
abundance: many
j_gene: TRBJ1-1
len: 12
CDR3aa: CATNRGYTEAFF

v_gene: TRBV11-2
d_gene: NA
abundance: many
j_gene: TRBJ1-1
len: 14
CDR3aa: CASSLDGIYTEAFF

v_gene: TRBV5-1
d_gene: TRBD1
abundance: few
j_gene: TRBJ2-3
len: 17
CDR3aa: CASSSGQGSTSTDTQYF

v_gene: TRBV6-2/TRBV6-3
d_gene: TRBD1
abundance: few
j_gene: TRBJ2-7
len: 14
CDR3aa: CASSSGQSPYEQYF

v_gene: TRBV6-5
d_gene: NA
abundance: NA
j_gene: TRBJ1-1
len: 14
CDR3aa: CASIDPGARGEAFF

v_gene: TRBV7-8
d_gene: TRBD1
abundance: many
j_gene: TRBJ1-2
len: 16
CDR3aa: CASSGRGDRGHNGYTF

v_gene: TRBV13
d_gene: TRBD1
abundance: NA
j_gene: TRBJ1-2
len: 15
CDR3aa: CASSSRGTDTYGYTF

v_gene: TRBV20-1
d_gene: NA
abundance: NA
j_gene: TRBJ1-4
len: 14
CDR3aa: CSAREGWVGEKLFF

v_gene: TRBV11-2
d_gene: NA
abundance: NA
j_gene: TRBJ1-1
len: 13
CDR3aa: CASSLEEWTEAFF

v_gene: TRBV24-1
d_gene: NA
abundance: many
j_gene: TRBJ2-3
len: 16
CDR3aa: CATSDTPGRLTDTQYF

v_gene: TRBV27
d_gene: TRBD1
abundance: NA
j_gene: TRBJ2-1
len: 16
CDR3aa: CASSFILGQGAYEQFF